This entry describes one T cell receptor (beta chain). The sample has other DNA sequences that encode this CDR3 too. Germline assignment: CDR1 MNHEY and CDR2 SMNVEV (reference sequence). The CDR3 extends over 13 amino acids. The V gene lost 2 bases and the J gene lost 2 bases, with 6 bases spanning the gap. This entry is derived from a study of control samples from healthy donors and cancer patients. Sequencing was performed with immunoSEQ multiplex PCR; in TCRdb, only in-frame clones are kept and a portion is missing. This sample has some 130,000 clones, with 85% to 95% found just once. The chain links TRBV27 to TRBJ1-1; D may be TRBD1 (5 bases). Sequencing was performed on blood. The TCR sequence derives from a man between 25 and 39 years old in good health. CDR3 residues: CASSLGGNTEAFF. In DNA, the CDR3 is TGTGCCAGCAGTTTAGGGGGAAACACTGAAGCTTTCTTT.